What follows describes a single T cell receptor beta chain. Its antigen is not known. Clones were sequenced by immunoSEQ multiplex PCR, and TCRdb holds only the in-frame ones, with some missing. This table holds approximately 530,000 clones, 90% to 96% found once. The data are from a study of shared clonotypes between healthy human individuals. Across the study: Those who served as donors were two women and a few men between the ages of 18 and 49.

The investigators split CD4+ cells into a CD45RA+ naive subset and a CD45RA-negative memory subset. CDR1 and CDR2 (germline): SEHNR, FQNEAQ (reference sequence). Trimming took off 5 bases at V and 2 bases at J, with 16 bases between the two ends. The CDR3 consists of 15 residues. Study-wide results and caveats: Roughly 5% of naive CD4 clonotypes were shared across a handful of donors.

Sequencing input: naive CD4+ T cells sorted from blood. Subset in this sample: CD45RA+ positively selected. This receptor was obtained from a woman aged 30 to 39 in good health. The chain carries TRBV7-9 and TRBJ2-7; D is tentatively TRBD1 or TRBD2 (6 bases each). CDR3 DNA sequence: TGTGCCAGCAGCCCGGAGAGGGGGGTTGCCTACGAGCAGTACTTC. Translating gives CASSPERGVAYEQYF.